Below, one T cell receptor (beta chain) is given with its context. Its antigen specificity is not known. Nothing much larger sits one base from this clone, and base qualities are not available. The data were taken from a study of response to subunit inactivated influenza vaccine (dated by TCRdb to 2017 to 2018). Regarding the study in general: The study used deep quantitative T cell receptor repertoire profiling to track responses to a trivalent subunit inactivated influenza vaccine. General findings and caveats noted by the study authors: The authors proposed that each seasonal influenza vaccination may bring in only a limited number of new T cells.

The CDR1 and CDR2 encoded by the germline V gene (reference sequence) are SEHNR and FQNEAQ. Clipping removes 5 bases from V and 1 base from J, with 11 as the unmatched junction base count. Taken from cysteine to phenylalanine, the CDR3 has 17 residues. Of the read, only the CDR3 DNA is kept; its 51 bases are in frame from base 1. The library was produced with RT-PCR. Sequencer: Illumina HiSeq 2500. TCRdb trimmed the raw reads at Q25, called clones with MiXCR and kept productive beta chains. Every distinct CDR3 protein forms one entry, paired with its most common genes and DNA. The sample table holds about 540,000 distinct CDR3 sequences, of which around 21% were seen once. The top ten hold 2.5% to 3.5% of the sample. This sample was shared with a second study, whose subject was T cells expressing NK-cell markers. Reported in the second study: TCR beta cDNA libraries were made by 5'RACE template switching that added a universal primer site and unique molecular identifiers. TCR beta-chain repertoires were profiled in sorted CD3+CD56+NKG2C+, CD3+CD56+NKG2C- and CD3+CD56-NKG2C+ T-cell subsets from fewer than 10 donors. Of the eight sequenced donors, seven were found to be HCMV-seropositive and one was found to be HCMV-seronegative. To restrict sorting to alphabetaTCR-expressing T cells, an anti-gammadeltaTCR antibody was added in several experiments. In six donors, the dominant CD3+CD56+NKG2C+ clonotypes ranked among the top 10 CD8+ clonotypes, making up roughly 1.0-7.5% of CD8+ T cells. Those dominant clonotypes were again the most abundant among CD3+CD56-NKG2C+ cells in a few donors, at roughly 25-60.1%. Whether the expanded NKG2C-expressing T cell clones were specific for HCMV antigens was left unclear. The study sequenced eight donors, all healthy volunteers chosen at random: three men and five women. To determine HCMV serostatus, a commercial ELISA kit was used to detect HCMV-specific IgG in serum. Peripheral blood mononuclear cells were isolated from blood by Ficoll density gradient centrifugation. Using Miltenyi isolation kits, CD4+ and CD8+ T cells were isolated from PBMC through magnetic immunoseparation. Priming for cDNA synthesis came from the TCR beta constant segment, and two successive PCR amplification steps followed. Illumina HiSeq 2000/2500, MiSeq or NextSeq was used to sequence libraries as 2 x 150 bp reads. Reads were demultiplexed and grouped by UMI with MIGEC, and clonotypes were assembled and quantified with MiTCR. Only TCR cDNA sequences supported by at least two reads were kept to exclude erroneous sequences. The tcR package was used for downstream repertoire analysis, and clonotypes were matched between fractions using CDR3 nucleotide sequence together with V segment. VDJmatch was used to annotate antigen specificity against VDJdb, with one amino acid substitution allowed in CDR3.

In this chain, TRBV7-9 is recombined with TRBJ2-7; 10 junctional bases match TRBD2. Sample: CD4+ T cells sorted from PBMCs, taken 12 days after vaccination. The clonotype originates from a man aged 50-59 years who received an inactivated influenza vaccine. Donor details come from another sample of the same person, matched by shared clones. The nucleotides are TGTGCCAGCAGCACCCGACCAGGACTAGCGGTTTCCTACGAGCAGTACTTC. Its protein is CASSTRPGLAVSYEQYF.